The T cell receptor (beta chain) described here comes from a study of regulatory T cells in long-lasting Graves disease. Arm-PCR of CDR3 regions and iRepertoire HTBI primers were used to build TCR beta libraries. TCRdb independently ran MiXCR on the multiplex PCR reads; one entry per CDR3 protein. The profile shows around 450,000 distinct CDR3 sequences, 14% to 15% of them singletons. This clonotype was observed at least ten times. The time point: newly diagnosed GD, antithyroid drugs for less than 3 months. Generation of the TCR library employed RNA extracted from PBMCs. The authors diagnosed Graves' disease using American Thyroid Association guidelines. Staff took approximately 9.9 milliliters of peripheral blood and put it into EDTA tubes. These data were also reused for a study on T cells in Graves' hyperthyroidism and ophthalmopathy. Turning to that study: In blood, most of the thyroid clonotypes expanded above 0.001 were also present.

The receptor was isolated from a woman aged 30 to 39 with Graves disease. Sequenced here: peripheral blood mononuclear cells (PBMCs), sampled at new diagnosis, from a patient treated with antithyroid drugs.

As DNA, the CDR3 is TGTGCCAGCAGCCCCGAGACACCCTATGGCTACACCTTC. It translates to CASSPETPYGYTF. This chain joins TRBV7-9 and TRBJ1-2, with D unclear. Germline V lookup: CDR1 SEHNR, CDR2 FQNEAQ (reference sequence). Trimming cost V 5 bases and J 4 bases, with 11 bases left between them. This CDR3 is built from 13 residues.